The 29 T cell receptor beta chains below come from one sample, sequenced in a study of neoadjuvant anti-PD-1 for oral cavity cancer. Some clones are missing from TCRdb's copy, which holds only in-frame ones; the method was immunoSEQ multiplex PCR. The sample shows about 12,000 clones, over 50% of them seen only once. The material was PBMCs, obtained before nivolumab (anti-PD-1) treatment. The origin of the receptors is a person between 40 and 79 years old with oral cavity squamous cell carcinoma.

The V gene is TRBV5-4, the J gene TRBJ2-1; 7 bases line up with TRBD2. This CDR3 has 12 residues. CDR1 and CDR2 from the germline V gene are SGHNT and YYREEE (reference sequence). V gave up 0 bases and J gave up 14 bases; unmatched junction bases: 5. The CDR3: CASSLDRLAEFF. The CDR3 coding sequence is TGTGCCAGCAGCTTGGACCGACTAGCCGAGTTCTTC.

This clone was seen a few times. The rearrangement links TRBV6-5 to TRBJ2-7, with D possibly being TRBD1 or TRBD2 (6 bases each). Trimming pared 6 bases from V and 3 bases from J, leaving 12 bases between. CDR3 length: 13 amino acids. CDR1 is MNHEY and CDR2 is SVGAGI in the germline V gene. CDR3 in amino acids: CASRQGLIYEQYF. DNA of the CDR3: TGTGCCAGCAGACAGGGACTGATCTACGAGCAGTACTTC.

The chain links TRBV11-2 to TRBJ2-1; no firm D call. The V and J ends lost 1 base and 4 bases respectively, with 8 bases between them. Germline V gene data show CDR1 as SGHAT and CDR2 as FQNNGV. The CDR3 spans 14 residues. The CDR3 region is CASSLGQPYNEQFF. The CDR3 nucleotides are TGTGCCAGCAGCTTAGGGCAGCCTTACAATGAGCAGTTCTTC.

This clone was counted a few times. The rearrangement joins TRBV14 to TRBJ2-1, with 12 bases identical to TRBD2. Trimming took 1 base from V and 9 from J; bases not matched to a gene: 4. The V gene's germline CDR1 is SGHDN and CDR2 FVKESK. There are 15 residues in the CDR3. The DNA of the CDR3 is TGTGCCAGCAGCCAAGGTCTAGCGGGAGGGGTTGAGCAGTTCTTC. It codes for CASSQGLAGGVEQFF.

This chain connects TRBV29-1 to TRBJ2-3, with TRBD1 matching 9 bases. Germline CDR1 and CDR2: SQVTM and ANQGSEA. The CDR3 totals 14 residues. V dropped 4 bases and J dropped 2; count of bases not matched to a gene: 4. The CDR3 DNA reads TGCAGCGTTGGGACAGGGGCCTTCACAGATACGCAGTATTTT. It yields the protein CSVGTGAFTDTQYF.

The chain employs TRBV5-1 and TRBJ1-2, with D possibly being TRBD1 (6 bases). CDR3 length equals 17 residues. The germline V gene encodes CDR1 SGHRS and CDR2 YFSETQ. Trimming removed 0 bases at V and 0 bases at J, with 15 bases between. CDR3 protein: CASSLGSGGPTNYGYTF. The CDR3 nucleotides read TGCGCCAGCAGCTTGGGATCCGGGGGCCCAACTAACTATGGCTACACCTTC. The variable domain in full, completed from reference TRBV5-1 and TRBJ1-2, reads KAGVTQTPRYLIKTRGQQVTLSCSPISGHRSVSWYQQTPGQGLQFLFEYFSETQRNKGNFPGRFSGRQFSNSRSEMNVSTLELGDSALYLCASSLGSGGPTNYGYTFGSGTRLTVV.

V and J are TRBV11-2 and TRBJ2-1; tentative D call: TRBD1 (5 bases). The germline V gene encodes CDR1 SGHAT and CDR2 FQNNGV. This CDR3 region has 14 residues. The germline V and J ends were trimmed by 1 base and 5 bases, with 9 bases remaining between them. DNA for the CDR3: TGTGCCAGCAGCTTAGTTGGCAGGGACAATGAGCAGTTCTTC. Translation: CASSLVGRDNEQFF.

In nucleotides, the CDR3 is TGTGCCAGCAAGTGGGCCTACGAGCAGTACTTC. Translating gives CASKWAYEQYF. The chain combines TRBV6-6 with TRBJ2-7; D gene uncertain. The CDR3 totals 11 residues. The germline V and J ends were trimmed by 7 bases and 2 bases, with 6 bases remaining between them. Germline-derived CDR1 and CDR2 are MNHNY and SVGAGI (reference sequence).

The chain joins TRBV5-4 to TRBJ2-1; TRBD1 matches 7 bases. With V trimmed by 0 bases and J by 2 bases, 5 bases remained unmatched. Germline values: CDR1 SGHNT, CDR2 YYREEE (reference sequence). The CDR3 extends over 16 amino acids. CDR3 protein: CASSLGGGSTYNEQFF. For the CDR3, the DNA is TGTGCCAGCAGCTTGGGAGGGGGCTCAACCTACAATGAGCAGTTCTTC.

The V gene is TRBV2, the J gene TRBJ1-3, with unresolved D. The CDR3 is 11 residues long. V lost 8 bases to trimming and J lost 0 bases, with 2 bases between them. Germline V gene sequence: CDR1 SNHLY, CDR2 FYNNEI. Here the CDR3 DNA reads TGTGCCAGCCTCTCTGGAAACACCATATATTTT. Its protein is CASLSGNTIYF.

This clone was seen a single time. In DNA, the CDR3 is TGCGCCAGCAGCTTGGCCGGGACAAACGGAAACACCATATATTTT. Translation: CASSLAGTNGNTIYF. The chain recombines TRBV5-1 with TRBJ1-3; tentative D call: TRBD1 (6 bases). Germline V gene data show CDR1 as SGHRS and CDR2 as YFSETQ. V was shortened by 0 bases and J by 4 bases, with 11 bases between the two germline ends. CDR3 length equals 15 residues.

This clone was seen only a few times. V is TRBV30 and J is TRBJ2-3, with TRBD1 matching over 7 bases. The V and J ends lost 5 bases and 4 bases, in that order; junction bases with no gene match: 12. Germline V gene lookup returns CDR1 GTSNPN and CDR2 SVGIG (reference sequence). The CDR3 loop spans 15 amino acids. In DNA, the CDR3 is TGTGCCTGGGATCAACTCAGGGGGTCGGCAGATACGCAGTATTTT. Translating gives CAWDQLRGSADTQYF.

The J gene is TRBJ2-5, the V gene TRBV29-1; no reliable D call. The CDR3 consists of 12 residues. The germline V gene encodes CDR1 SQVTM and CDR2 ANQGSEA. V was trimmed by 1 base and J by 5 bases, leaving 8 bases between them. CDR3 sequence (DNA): TGCAGCGTTGAAGCACTCCGGGAGACCCAGTACTTC. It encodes CSVEALRETQYF. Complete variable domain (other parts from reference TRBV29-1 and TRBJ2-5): SAVISQKPSRDICQRGTSLTIQCQVDSQVTMMFWYRQQPGQSLTLIATANQGSEATYESGFVIDKFPISRPNLTFSTLTVSNMSPEDSSIYLCSVEALRETQYFGPGTRLLVL.

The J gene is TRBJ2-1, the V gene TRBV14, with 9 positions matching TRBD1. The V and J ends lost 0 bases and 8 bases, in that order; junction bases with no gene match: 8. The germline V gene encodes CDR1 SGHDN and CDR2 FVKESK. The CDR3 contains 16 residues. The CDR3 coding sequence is TGTGCCAGCAGCCAAGATAAGGCGGGACAGGGCGATGAGCAGTTCTTC. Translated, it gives CASSQDKAGQGDEQFF.

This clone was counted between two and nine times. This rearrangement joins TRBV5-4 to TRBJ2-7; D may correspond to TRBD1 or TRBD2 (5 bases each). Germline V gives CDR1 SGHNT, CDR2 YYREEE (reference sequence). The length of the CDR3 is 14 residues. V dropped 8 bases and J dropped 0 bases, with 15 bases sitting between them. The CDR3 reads CASTRGSSSYEQYF. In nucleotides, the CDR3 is TGTGCCAGTACCCGGGGCAGTTCCTCCTACGAGCAGTACTTC.

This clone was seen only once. The CDR3 loop is CASSQSAGAGNEQFF. The CDR3 DNA reads as TGTGCCAGCAGCCAGAGTGCAGGGGCGGGGAATGAGCAGTTCTTC. The V gene is TRBV14, the J gene TRBJ2-1; the D call may be TRBD1 or TRBD2 (6 bases each). V shed 3 bases and J shed 7 bases, with 16 bases lying between them. The CDR3 spans 15 residues. Germline V gene sequence: CDR1 SGHDN, CDR2 FVKESK.

The CDR3 coding sequence is TGCTCTAGAAGGGACACAGATACGCAGTATTTT. Protein product: CSRRDTDTQYF. V is TRBV20-1 and J is TRBJ2-3, with D unclear. Germline lookup yields CDR1 DFQATT and CDR2 SNEGSKA (reference sequence). The CDR3 spans 11 residues.

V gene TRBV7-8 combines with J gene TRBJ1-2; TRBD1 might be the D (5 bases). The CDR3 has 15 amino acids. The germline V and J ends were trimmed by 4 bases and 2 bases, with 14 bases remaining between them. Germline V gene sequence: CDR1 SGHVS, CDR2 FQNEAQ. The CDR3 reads CASSSERDGNYGYTF. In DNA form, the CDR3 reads TGTGCCAGCAGCTCTGAACGGGACGGGAACTATGGCTACACCTTC.

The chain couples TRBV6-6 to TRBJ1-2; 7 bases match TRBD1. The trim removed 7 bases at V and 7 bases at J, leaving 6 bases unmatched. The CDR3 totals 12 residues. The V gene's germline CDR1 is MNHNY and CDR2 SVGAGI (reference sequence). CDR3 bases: TGTGCCAGCAATTCAGGGGGAGGTGGCTACACCTTC. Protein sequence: CASNSGGGGYTF.

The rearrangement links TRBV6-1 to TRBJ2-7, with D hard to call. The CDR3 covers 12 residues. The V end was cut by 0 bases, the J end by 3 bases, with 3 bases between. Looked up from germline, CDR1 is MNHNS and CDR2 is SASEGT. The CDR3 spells CASSEAYYEQYF. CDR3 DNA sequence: TGTGCCAGCAGTGAAGCCTACTACGAGCAGTACTTC.

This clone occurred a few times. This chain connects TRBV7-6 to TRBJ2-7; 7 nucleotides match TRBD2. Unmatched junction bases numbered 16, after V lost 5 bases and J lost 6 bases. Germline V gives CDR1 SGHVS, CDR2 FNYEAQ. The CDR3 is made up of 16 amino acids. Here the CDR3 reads CASSPDTIAGVSEQYF. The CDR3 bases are TGTGCCAGCAGCCCGGATACGATTGCGGGGGTTAGCGAGCAGTACTTC. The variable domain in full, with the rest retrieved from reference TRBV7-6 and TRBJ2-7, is GAGVSQSPRYKVTKRGQDVALRCDPISGHVSLYWYRQALGQGPEFLTYFNYEAQQDKSGLPNDRFSAERPEGSISTLTIQRTEQRDSAMYRCASSPDTIAGVSEQYFGPGTRLTVT.

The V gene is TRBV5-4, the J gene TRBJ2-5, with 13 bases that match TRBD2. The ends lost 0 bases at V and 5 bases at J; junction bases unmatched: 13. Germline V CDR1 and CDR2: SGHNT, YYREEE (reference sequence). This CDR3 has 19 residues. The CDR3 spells CASSLGGLAGVSLKETQYF. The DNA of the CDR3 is TGTGCCAGCAGCTTGGGAGGACTAGCGGGGGTGTCGTTAAAGGAGACCCAGTACTTC. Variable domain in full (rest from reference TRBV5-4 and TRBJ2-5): ETGVTQSPTHLIKTRGQQVTLRCSSQSGHNTVSWYQQALGQGPQFIFQYYREEENGRGNFPPRFSGLQFPNYSSELNVNALELDDSALYLCASSLGGLAGVSLKETQYFGPGTRLLVL.

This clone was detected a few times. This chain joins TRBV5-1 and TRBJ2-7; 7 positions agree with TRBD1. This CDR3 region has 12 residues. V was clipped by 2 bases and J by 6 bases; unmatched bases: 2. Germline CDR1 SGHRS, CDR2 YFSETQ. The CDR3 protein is CASSFYRGEQYF. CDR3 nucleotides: TGCGCCAGCAGCTTTTACAGGGGCGAGCAGTACTTC.

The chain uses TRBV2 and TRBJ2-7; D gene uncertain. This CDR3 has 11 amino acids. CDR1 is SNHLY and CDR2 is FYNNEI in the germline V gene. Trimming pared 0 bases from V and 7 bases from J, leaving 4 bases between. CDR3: CASSEAQEQYF. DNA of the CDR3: TGTGCCAGCAGTGAAGCCCAAGAGCAGTACTTC.

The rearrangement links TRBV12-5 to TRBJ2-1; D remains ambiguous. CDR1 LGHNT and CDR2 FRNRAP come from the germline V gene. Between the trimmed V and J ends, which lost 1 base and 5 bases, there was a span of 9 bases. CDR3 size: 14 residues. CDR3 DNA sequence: TGTGCTAGTGGTTTGGGAATTGGAGACAATGAGCAGTTCTTC. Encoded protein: CASGLGIGDNEQFF. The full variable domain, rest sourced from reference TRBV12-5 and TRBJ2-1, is DARVTQTPRHKVTEMGQEVTMRCQPILGHNTVFWYRQTMMQGLELLAYFRNRAPLDDSGMPKDRFSAEMPDATLATLKIQPSEPRDSAVYFCASGLGIGDNEQFFGPGTRLTVL.

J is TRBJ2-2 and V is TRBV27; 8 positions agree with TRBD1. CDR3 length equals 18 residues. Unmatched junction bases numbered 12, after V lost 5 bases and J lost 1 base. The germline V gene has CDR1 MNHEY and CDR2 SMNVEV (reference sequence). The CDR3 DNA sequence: TGTGCCAGCAGTCGTCTGCGGGGTACAGGGGGGAACACCGGGGAGCTGTTTTTT. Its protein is CASSRLRGTGGNTGELFF.

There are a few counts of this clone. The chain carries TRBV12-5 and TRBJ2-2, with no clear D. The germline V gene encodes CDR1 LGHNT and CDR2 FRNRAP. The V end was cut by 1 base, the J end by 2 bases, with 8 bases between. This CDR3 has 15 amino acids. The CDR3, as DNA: TGTGCTAGTGGTTTGGCCCGGGCCAACACCGGGGAGCTGTTTTTT. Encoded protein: CASGLARANTGELFF.

CDR3 sequence: CASSSRTGIGSYNEQFF. The CDR3 bases are TGTGCCAGCAGTTCGAGGACAGGGATTGGATCCTACAATGAGCAGTTCTTC. This chain uses TRBV27 with TRBJ2-1; 8 nucleotides align to TRBD1. This CDR3 has 17 amino acids. Germline V lookup: CDR1 MNHEY, CDR2 SMNVEV (reference sequence). Trimming cost V 4 bases and J 1 base; bases outside gene matches: 9.

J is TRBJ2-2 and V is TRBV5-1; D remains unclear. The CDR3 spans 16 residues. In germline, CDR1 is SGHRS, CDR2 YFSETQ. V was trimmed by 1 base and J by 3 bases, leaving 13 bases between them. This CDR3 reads CASSLWVRGDTGELFF. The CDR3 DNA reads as TGCGCCAGCAGCTTGTGGGTCCGTGGGGACACCGGGGAGCTGTTTTTT.